The 8 T cell receptor beta chains below were found in one sample sequenced in a study of a mutant IDH1 vaccine in newly diagnosed glioma. Time point here: week 23, last vaccination. Every vaccination contained 300 ug of the mutant IDH1 20-mer peptide and was paired with topical imiquimod. Antigens for these TCRs are unknown. Libraries were prepared by immunoSEQ multiplex PCR; TCRdb keeps only in-frame clonotypes and omits some of them. This sample has tens of thousands of clones; about 81% occur once, and the top ten carry 6.5% to 9%. Material: PBMCs, obtained from a glioma patient whose treatment included an IDH1 peptide vaccine. All receptors derive from a woman aged 40-49 years with glioma. Some clones in this sample may be carry-over from other donors' samples.

The chain has TRBV9 and TRBJ1-3; no definite D call. CDR1 is SGDLS, CDR2 YYNGEE, per germline. The CDR3 extends over 15 amino acids. V lost 4 bases, J lost 3 bases, and 14 bases lay in between. The CDR3 protein is CASSLDGGNGNTIYF. Written as DNA, the CDR3 is TGTGCCAGCAGCCTAGACGGCGGGAATGGAAACACCATATATTTT. Supplemented by reference TRBV9 and TRBJ1-3, the full variable domain reads DSGVTQTPKHLITATGQRVTLRCSPRSGDLSVYWYQQSLDQGLQFLIQYYNGEERAKGNILERFSAQQFPDLHSELNLSSLELGDSALYFCASSLDGGNGNTIYFGEGSWLTVV.

The gene calls are TRBV9 and TRBJ2-7, with 9 bases aligning to TRBD1. CDR1 SGDLS and CDR2 YYNGEE come from the germline V gene. V trimming: 4 bases; J trimming: 0 bases; junction bases outside the gene matches: 5. CDR3 length: 15 amino acids. CDR3 region: CASSRRDRASYEQYF. The CDR3 coding sequence is TGTGCCAGCAGCAGACGGGACAGGGCCTCCTACGAGCAGTACTTC.

The chain joins TRBV9 to TRBJ1-3; possibly TRBD1 for D (5 bases). CDR1 is SGDLS and CDR2 is YYNGEE in the germline V gene. This CDR3 has 14 amino acids. V dropped 0 bases and J dropped 4 bases, with 8 bases sitting between them. CDR3 DNA: TGTGCCAGCAGCGTAGCCAGGGAGGGAAACACCATATATTTT. Translating gives CASSVAREGNTIYF.

The chain is built from TRBV5-6 and TRBJ1-1; no clear D gene. Per germline, CDR1 SGHDT and CDR2 YYEEEE. This CDR3 has 16 amino acids. Trimming removed 1 base from V and 1 base from J, with 14 bases in between. The CDR3 loop reads CASSLWRASANTEAFF. Here the CDR3 DNA reads TGTGCCAGCAGCTTGTGGAGAGCCAGCGCGAACACTGAAGCTTTCTTT.

The chain couples TRBV7-9 to TRBJ2-7; D unclear. The CDR3 consists of 13 residues. The V end was cut by 5 bases, the J end by 4 bases, with 12 bases between. Germline V gene sequence: CDR1 SEHNR, CDR2 FQNEAQ (reference sequence). CDR3 loop: CASSPPATYEQYF. As DNA, the CDR3 is TGTGCCAGCAGCCCCCCCGCTACTTACGAGCAGTACTTC.

This clone was recorded a few times. The chain has TRBV25-1 and TRBJ1-5; perhaps TRBD1 as D (5 bases). The CDR3 consists of 13 residues. V lost 8 bases and J lost 1, with 9 bases in between. Germline lookup yields CDR1 MGHDK and CDR2 SYGVNS. The CDR3 region has the DNA TGTGCCAGCGGGGGGGACAGCAATCAGCCCCAGCATTTT. Protein: CASGGDSNQPQHF.

The chain employs TRBV27 and TRBJ1-4; TRBD1 aligns across 8 bases. This CDR3 has 14 amino acids. With V trimmed by 5 bases and J by 4 bases, 3 bases remained unmatched. Germline CDR1 reads MNHEY; CDR2 reads SMNVEV (reference sequence). CDR3 protein: CASSVRGHNEKLFF. CDR3 DNA sequence: TGTGCCAGCAGTGTCAGGGGGCATAATGAAAAACTGTTTTTT.

The genes are TRBV5-6 and TRBJ1-4; 9 bases fit TRBD1. This CDR3 comprises 15 residues. V shed 4 bases and J 6 bases; nucleotides not matched to a gene: 7. Germline CDR1 and CDR2: SGHDT and YYEEEE. CDR3 in amino acids: CASSLRWTGDEKLFF. CDR3 bases: TGTGCCAGCAGCCTCCGTTGGACAGGGGATGAAAAACTGTTTTTT.